The rows below give T cell receptor beta chains drawn from one sample of a study of T-cell memory formation after mild COVID-19. MiXCR, run by TCRdb on the 5' RACE reads, gives a single entry per CDR3 protein. This sample carries some 340,000 distinct CDR3 sequences, 10% to 15% of them seen once, and the ten largest clones take 20% to 25%. Sequencing input: PBMCs or a T cell subset sorted from them (not recorded which). The receptors originated from a young man who had mild COVID-19 (a few samples of this study predate the infection). Cell type and time point are not known. Each CDR3 is given with its conserved first and last residue. A D gene is named only where the DNA matches it firmly. Size is stated for part of the rows, as once, few or many counts, or as a class when the clone is expanded.

d_gene,j_gene,v_gene,abundance,CDR3aa,CDR3nt
.,TRBJ2-2,TRBV11-2,few,CASSLERPENTGELFF,TGTGCCAGCAGCTTAGAGCGCCCGGAGAACACCGGGGAGCTGTTTTTT
.,TRBJ1-1,TRBV7-2,.,CASSVDSHTEAFF,TGTGCCAGCAGCGTGGACAGCCACACTGAAGCTTTCTTT
.,TRBJ1-2,TRBV20-1,few,CSAGGQGRRGYTF,TGCAGTGCTGGGGGCCAGGGACGGCGGGGCTACACCTTC
.,TRBJ2-3,TRBV10-1,medium-sized,CASSGIGTQYF,TGCGCCAGCAGTGGAATTGGTACGCAGTATTTT
TRBD1,TRBJ2-1,TRBV25-1,.,CASTRDRDNEQFF,TGTGCCAGCACAAGGGACAGGGATAATGAGCAGTTCTTC
TRBD2,TRBJ2-5,TRBV6-5,.,CASSYSGGGAVAQTQYF,TGTGCCAGCAGTTACTCCGGCGGGGGGGCAGTCGCACAGACCCAGTACTTC
.,TRBJ2-5,TRBV7-3,many,CASSPSGGGGTQYF,TGTGCCAGCAGCCCGTCGGGAGGCGGGGGCACCCAGTACTTC
.,TRBJ2-5,TRBV11-2,few,CASSAEGGQTQYF,TGTGCCAGCAGCGCTGAAGGGGGACAGACCCAGTACTTC
TRBD1,TRBJ1-4,TRBV29-1,many,CSVLRDRDNEKLFF,TGCAGCGTGCTCCGGGACAGGGATAATGAAAAACTGTTTTTT
.,TRBJ2-2,TRBV18,.,CASSPRGTSRRELFF,TGTGCCAGCTCACCACGGGGGACCTCCCGGAGGGAGCTGTTTTTT
.,TRBJ2-1,TRBV20-1,.,CSASSRDNEQFF,TGCAGTGCTAGCTCGAGGGACAATGAGCAGTTCTTC
TRBD2,TRBJ2-3,TRBV7-3,.,CASSLSGGAEDTQYF,TGTGCCAGCAGCTTGTCGGGGGGGGCCGAAGATACGCAGTATTTT
.,TRBJ2-7,TRBV7-2,.,CASSFPGVVDQYF,TGTGCCAGCAGCTTCCCGGGGGTAGTAGACCAGTACTTC
.,TRBJ1-1,TRBV11-3,.,CASSLWPNTEAFF,TGTGCCAGCAGCTTATGGCCCAACACTGAAGCTTTCTTT
TRBD1,TRBJ2-2,TRBV7-2,few,CASSSDRGSGTGELFF,TGTGCCAGCAGCTCTGACAGGGGGTCTGGCACCGGGGAGCTGTTTTTT
.,TRBJ1-1,TRBV7-2,.,CASSWGWTEAFF,TGTGCCAGCAGCTGGGGGTGGACTGAAGCTTTCTTT
.,TRBJ2-5,TRBV11-2,many,CASSTVGTQYF,TGTGCCAGCAGCACAGTGGGGACCCAGTACTTC
TRBD1,TRBJ2-5,TRBV7-3,.,CASSLTAINRGGETQYF,TGTGCCAGCAGCCTAACCGCCATAAACAGGGGCGGAGAGACCCAGTACTTC
.,TRBJ2-7,TRBV14,few,CASSQHSLRPYEQYF,TGTGCCAGCAGCCAACACTCCCTAAGGCCGTACGAGCAGTACTTC
.,TRBJ2-7,TRBV5-6,.,CASSLRPLPEQYF,TGTGCCAGCAGCTTGAGGCCCCTTCCCGAGCAGTACTTC
TRBD2,TRBJ2-1,TRBV20-1,few,CSASPYLAGEKNEQFF,TGCAGTGCTAGTCCCTATCTAGCGGGGGAAAAGAATGAGCAGTTCTTC
TRBD1,TRBJ1-1,TRBV10-3,.,CAIRSTGGGMNTEAFF,TGTGCCATCAGGAGTACAGGGGGCGGGATGAACACTGAAGCTTTCTTT
TRBD2,TRBJ2-1,TRBV5-1,.,CASSLRLAGFYNEQFF,TGCGCCAGCAGCCTTCGACTAGCGGGGTTCTACAATGAGCAGTTCTTC
.,TRBJ2-7,TRBV7-2,few,CASSFPHTYYEQYF,TGTGCCAGCAGCTTCCCACACACGTACTACGAGCAGTACTTC
.,TRBJ1-4,TRBV30,few,CAWSLTEKLFF,TGTGCCTGGAGTCTAACGGAAAAACTGTTTTTT
.,TRBJ2-3,TRBV10-3,few,CAISAGTRGQYF,TGTGCCATCAGCGCGGGGACCAGGGGGCAGTATTTT
.,TRBJ1-5,TRBV7-8,.,CASSLERGNQPQHF,TGTGCCAGCAGCTTAGAGAGGGGCAATCAGCCCCAGCATTTT
.,TRBJ1-1,TRBV6-6,few,CASSTAVEAEAFF,TGTGCCAGCAGTACCGCAGTTGAAGCTGAAGCTTTCTTT
.,TRBJ2-7,TRBV4-1,.,CASSQIRSYEQYF,TGCGCCAGCAGCCAAATTCGTTCCTACGAGCAGTACTTC
.,TRBJ1-1,TRBV29-1,.,CSVAWGANTEAFF,TGCAGCGTTGCCTGGGGCGCGAACACTGAAGCTTTCTTT
.,TRBJ2-7,TRBV7-9,few,CASSLESVGEQYF,TGTGCCAGCAGCTTAGAGTCGGTTGGCGAGCAGTACTTC
TRBD1,TRBJ1-1,TRBV18,.,CASSPPGQGNTEAFF,TGTGCCAGCTCACCGCCCGGACAGGGGAACACTGAAGCTTTCTTT